What follows is one TCR beta chain and its context. The data stem from a study of PD-L1 blockade in urothelial cancer. Regarding time point: peripheral blood 6 weeks after treatment start. The CDR3 runs 12 residues. V shed 3 bases and J shed 0 bases, with 4 bases lying between them. Germline CDR1 reads GTSNPN; CDR2 reads SVGIG (reference sequence). The protocol was immunoSEQ multiplex PCR, while the TCRdb copy is restricted to in-frame clones and leaves out a portion. The top ten clones hold less than 5% of a sample with around 100,000 clones, approximately 89% of them seen once. This sequence originates from a man aged 55-75 years with urothelial cancer. The J gene is TRBJ2-3, the V gene TRBV30; D is undetermined. Sequenced here: PBMCs, sampled around atezolizumab (anti-PD-L1) treatment. The CDR3 sequence is CAWSGSTDTQYF. The CDR3 region has the DNA TGTGCCTGGAGCGGGAGCACAGATACGCAGTATTTT.